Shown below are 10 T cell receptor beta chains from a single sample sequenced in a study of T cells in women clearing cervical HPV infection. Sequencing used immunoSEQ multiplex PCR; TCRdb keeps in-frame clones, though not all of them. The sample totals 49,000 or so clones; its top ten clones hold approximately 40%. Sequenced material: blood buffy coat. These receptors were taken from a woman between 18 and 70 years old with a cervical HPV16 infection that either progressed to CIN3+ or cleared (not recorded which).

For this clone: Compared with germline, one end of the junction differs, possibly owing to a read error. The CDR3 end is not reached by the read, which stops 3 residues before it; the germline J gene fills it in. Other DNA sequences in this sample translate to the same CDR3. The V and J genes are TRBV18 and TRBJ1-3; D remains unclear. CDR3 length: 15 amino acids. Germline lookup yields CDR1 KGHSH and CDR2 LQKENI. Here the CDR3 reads CASSPADLSGNTIYF. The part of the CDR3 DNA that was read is TGTGCCAGCTCACCAGCGGATCTATCTGGAAACACG.

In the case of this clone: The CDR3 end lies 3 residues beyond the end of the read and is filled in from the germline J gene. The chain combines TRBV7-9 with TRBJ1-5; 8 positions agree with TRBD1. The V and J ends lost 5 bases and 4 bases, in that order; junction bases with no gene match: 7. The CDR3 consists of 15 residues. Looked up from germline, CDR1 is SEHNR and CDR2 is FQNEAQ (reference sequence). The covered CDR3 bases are TGTGCCAGCAGCGCCGGGACAGGCGATAATCAGCCC. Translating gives CASSAGTGDNQP. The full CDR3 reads CASSAGTGDNQPQHF.

This CDR3 reads CASSAGSDYQPQHF. CDR3 DNA (partial): TGTGCCAGCAGCGCCGGTTCCGACTATCAGCCC. The V and J genes are TRBV7-9 and TRBJ1-5; D is uncertain. The observed sequence ends 3 residues before the CDR3 terminus, with the missing tail filled in from the germline J gene. This CDR3 spans 14 amino acids. The V end was cut by 5 bases, the J end by 5 bases, with 13 bases between. Germline V gene data show CDR1 as SEHNR and CDR2 as FQNEAQ (reference sequence).

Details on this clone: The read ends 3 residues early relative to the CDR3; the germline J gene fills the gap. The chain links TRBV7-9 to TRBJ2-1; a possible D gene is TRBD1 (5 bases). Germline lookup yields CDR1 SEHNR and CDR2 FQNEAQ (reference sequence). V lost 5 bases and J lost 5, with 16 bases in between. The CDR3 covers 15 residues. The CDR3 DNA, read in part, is TGTGCCAGCAGCCCCTTAGGGGTCCGGGACAATGAG. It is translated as CASSPLGVRDNE. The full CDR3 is CASSPLGVRDNEQFF.

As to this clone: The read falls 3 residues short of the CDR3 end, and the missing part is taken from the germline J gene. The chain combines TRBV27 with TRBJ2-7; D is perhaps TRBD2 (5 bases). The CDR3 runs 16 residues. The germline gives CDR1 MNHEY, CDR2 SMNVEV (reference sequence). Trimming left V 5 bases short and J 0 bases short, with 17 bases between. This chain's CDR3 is CASSLPLAPCSYEQYF. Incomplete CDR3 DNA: TGTGCCAGCAGTCTTCCTTTAGCGCCCTGCTCCTACGAG.

CDR3 sequence: CASRDRTNSPLFF. Partial CDR3 DNA: TGTGCCAGCAGGGACAGGACGAATTCACCA. J is TRBJ1-4 and V is TRBV2; 7 bases fit TRBD1. The read halts 3 residues ahead of the CDR3 end, with the missing end drawn from the germline J gene. CDR1 is SNHLY and CDR2 is FYNNEI in the germline V gene. The CDR3 has 13 amino acids.

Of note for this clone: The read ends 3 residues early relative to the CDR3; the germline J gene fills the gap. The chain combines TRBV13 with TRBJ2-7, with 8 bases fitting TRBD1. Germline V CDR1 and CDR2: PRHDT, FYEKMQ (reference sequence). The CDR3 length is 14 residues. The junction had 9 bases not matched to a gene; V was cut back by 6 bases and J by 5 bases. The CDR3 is CASRIGQGANEQYF. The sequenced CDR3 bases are TGTGCCAGCAGGATTGGGCAGGGGGCGAACGAG.

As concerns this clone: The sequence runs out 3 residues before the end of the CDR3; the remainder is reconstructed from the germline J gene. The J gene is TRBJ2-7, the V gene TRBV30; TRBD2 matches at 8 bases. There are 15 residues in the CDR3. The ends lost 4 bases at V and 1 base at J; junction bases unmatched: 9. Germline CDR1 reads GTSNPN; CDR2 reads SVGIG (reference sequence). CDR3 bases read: TGTGCCTGGAATTCCGGACTAGCTGGATCCTACGAG. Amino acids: CAWNSGLAGSYE. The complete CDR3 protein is CAWNSGLAGSYEQYF.

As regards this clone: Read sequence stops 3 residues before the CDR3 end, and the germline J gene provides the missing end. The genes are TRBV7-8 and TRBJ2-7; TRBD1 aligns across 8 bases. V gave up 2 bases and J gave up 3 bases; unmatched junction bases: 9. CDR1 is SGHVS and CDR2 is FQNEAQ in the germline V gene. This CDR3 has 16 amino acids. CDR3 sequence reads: CASSLKLGQGFYEQYF. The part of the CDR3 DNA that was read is TGTGCCAGCAGCTTAAAACTCGGACAGGGCTTCTACGAG.

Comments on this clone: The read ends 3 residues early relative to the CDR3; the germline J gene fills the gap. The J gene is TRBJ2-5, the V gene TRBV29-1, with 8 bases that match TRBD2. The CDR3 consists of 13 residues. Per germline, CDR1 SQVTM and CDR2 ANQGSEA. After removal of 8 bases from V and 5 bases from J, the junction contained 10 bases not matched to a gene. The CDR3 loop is CSLSRGGVETQYF. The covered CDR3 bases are TGCAGCCTATCACGGGGGGGCGTCGAGACC. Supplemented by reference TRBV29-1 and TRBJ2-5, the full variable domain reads SAVISQKPSRDICQRGTSLTIQCQVDSQVTMMFWYRQQPGQSLTLIATANQGSEATYESGFVIDKFPISRPNLTFSTLTVSNMSPEDSSIYLCSLSRGGVETQYFGPGTRLLVL.